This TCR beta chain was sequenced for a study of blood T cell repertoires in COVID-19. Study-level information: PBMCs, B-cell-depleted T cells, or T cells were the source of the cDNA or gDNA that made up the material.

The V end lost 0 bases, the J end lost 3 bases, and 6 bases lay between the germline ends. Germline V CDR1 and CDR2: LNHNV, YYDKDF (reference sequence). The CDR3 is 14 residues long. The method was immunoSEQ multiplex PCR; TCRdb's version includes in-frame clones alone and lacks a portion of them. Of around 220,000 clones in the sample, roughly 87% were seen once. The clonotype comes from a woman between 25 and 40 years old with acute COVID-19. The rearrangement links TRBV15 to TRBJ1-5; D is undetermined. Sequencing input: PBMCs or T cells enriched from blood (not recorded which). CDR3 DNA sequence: TGTGCCACCAGCAGAGAGAGGGCCAATCAGCCCCAGCATTTT. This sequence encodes CATSRERANQPQHF. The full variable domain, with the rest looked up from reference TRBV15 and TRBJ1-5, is DAMVIQNPRYQVTQFGKPVTLSCSQTLNHNVMYWYQQKSSQAPKLLFHYYDKDFNNEADTPDNFQSRRPNTSFCFLDIRSPGLGDTAMYLCATSRERANQPQHFGDGTRLSIL.